This TCR beta chain appears in the sequencing data of a study of cytomegalovirus exposure and HLA in healthy donors. The ends were cut back, 2 bases at V and 1 base at J, with 5 bases in the middle. From germline, CDR1 is MNHNS and CDR2 SASEGT. The CDR3 is made up of 14 amino acids. PCR used 60 Vbeta primers and 13 Jbeta primers. The method was immunoSEQ multiplex PCR; TCRdb's version includes in-frame clones alone and lacks a portion of them. In the table there are some 150,000 clones, roughly 87% of which are singletons. J is TRBJ2-2 and V is TRBV6-1; D is undetermined. Specimen: PBMCs. The source is a man under 40 in good health and CMV-seropositive. CDR3 bases: TGTGCCAGCAGTGAAAAGCGGAACACCGGGGAGCTGTTTTTT. Translated: CASSEKRNTGELFF.